These T cell receptor beta chains were read from a single sample in a study of technical replicates of blood from several donors. Method: immunoSEQ multiplex PCR; TCRdb's copy keeps in-frame clones and lacks some. The sample consists of about 80,000 clones, approximately 94% of them appearing once. Sample: T cells isolated from PBMCs. The source is a human donor in good health. The CDR3 runs from the conserved cysteine through the conserved F or W. D genes are given only for firm matches. The listing skips clone size in some rows; elsewhere it reads once, few, many or a size class.

clone size: NA; V gene: TRBV19; J gene: TRBJ1-2; D gene: NA; CDR3 DNA: TGTGCCAGTAGTAGAGGGGGGGCGGGAGACTATGGCTACACCTTC; CDR3 protein: CASSRGGAGDYGYTF
clone size: NA; V gene: TRBV5-6; J gene: TRBJ2-2; D gene: NA; CDR3 DNA: TGTGCCAGCAGTTATATCGGGGAGCTGTTTTTT; CDR3 protein: CASSYIGELFF
clone size: NA; V gene: TRBV10-1; J gene: TRBJ1-4; D gene: NA; CDR3 DNA: TGCGCCAGCAGTGAGTCAGGGGAATCCGAAAAACTGTTTTTT; CDR3 protein: CASSESGESEKLFF
clone size: NA; V gene: TRBV2; J gene: TRBJ2-1; D gene: NA; CDR3 DNA: TGTGCCAGCAGTGGAGTGAATGAGCAGTTCTTC; CDR3 protein: CASSGVNEQFF
clone size: once; V gene: TRBV14; J gene: TRBJ2-5; D gene: NA; CDR3 DNA: TGTGCCAGCAGCCAAGATGGGGGGGAGACCCAGTACTTC; CDR3 protein: CASSQDGGETQYF
clone size: NA; V gene: TRBV13; J gene: TRBJ1-1; D gene: NA; CDR3 DNA: TGTGCCAGCAGCTACCAGGAGGGAACTGAAGCTTTCTTT; CDR3 protein: CASSYQEGTEAFF
clone size: NA; V gene: TRBV10-3; J gene: TRBJ2-1; D gene: NA; CDR3 DNA: TGTGCCAGCTCCCAACAGGTGGACAATGAGCAGTTCTTC; CDR3 protein: CASSQQVDNEQFF
clone size: NA; V gene: TRBV2; J gene: TRBJ2-1; D gene: NA; CDR3 DNA: TGTGCCGCCAGGGGCAATGAGCAGTTCTTC; CDR3 protein: CAARGNEQFF
clone size: NA; V gene: TRBV10-1; J gene: TRBJ2-7; D gene: TRBD2; CDR3 DNA: TGCGCCGAACTAGCGGGACTTAACGAGCAGTACTTC; CDR3 protein: CAELAGLNEQYF
clone size: NA; V gene: TRBV4-1; J gene: TRBJ1-1; D gene: NA; CDR3 DNA: TGCGCCAGCAGCCAAGATAATTCGAGGGAGCGAGCTGAAGCTTTCTTT; CDR3 protein: CASSQDNSRERAEAFF
clone size: NA; V gene: TRBV7-9; J gene: TRBJ1-4; D gene: NA; CDR3 DNA: TGTGCCAGCAGCTTATCCTCCGAACGGAATGAAAAACTGTTTTTT; CDR3 protein: CASSLSSERNEKLFF
clone size: once; V gene: TRBV6-5; J gene: TRBJ2-3; D gene: TRBD2; CDR3 DNA: TGTGCCAGCAGCTTCCTAGCGGGAGGGACAGATACGCAGTATTTT; CDR3 protein: CASSFLAGGTDTQYF
clone size: NA; V gene: TRBV30; J gene: TRBJ1-1; D gene: TRBD1; CDR3 DNA: TGTGCCTGGAACGGACAGGGGAACACTGAAGCTTTCTTT; CDR3 protein: CAWNGQGNTEAFF
clone size: NA; V gene: TRBV19; J gene: TRBJ2-5; D gene: TRBD1; CDR3 DNA: TGTGCCAGTAGGACGACAGGGGGCGAGACCCAGTACTTC; CDR3 protein: CASRTTGGETQYF
clone size: NA; V gene: TRBV29-1; J gene: TRBJ2-5; D gene: NA; CDR3 DNA: TGCAGCGTTGATACTAGCCGAGAGACCCAGTACTTC; CDR3 protein: CSVDTSRETQYF
clone size: NA; V gene: TRBV5-1; J gene: TRBJ1-2; D gene: TRBD1; CDR3 DNA: TGCGCCAGTGGACTTGACAGGGAAAAGTCCACCTTC; CDR3 protein: CASGLDREKSTF
clone size: once; V gene: TRBV10-2; J gene: TRBJ2-5; D gene: NA; CDR3 DNA: TGCGCCAGCACCCCCTGGCTAGCAAAAGAGACCCAGTACTTC; CDR3 protein: CASTPWLAKETQYF
clone size: NA; V gene: TRBV7-9; J gene: TRBJ2-1; D gene: TRBD1; CDR3 DNA: TGTGCCAGCAGCTCATTGACCGGGACAGGGGATTCAGGGTTCTTC; CDR3 protein: CASSSLTGTGDSGFF
clone size: NA; V gene: TRBV7-3; J gene: TRBJ1-2; D gene: NA; CDR3 DNA: TGTGCCAGCAGCCCAAGCAGGGCAGAGGGCTACACCTTC; CDR3 protein: CASSPSRAEGYTF
clone size: NA; V gene: TRBV7-8; J gene: TRBJ2-7; D gene: TRBD1; CDR3 DNA: TGTGCCAGCAGCTCTACAGGGGGCTTTAGCTACGAGCAGTACTTC; CDR3 protein: CASSSTGGFSYEQYF
clone size: NA; V gene: TRBV11-3; J gene: TRBJ2-1; D gene: TRBD2; CDR3 DNA: TGTGCCAGCAGCTTACTACTAGCGGGAGTCGATGAGCAGTTCTTC; CDR3 protein: CASSLLLAGVDEQFF
clone size: NA; V gene: TRBV19; J gene: TRBJ1-2; D gene: NA; CDR3 DNA: TGTGCTGCCTGGTGGCAGATTGACTATGGCTACACCTTC; CDR3 protein: CAAWWQIDYGYTF
clone size: few; V gene: TRBV6-1; J gene: TRBJ1-3; D gene: TRBD1; CDR3 DNA: TGTGCCAGCAGTGTGGACAGGGGGGGAAACACCATATATTTT; CDR3 protein: CASSVDRGGNTIYF
clone size: NA; V gene: TRBV6-5; J gene: TRBJ2-7; D gene: TRBD2; CDR3 DNA: TGTGCCAGCAGTTACGGAGCGGGAGGCTACGAGCAGTACTTC; CDR3 protein: CASSYGAGGYEQYF
clone size: NA; V gene: TRBV19; J gene: TRBJ2-1; D gene: NA; CDR3 DNA: TGTGCCAGTAGTATAGGTCCTAGCTCCTACAATGAGCAGTTCTTC; CDR3 protein: CASSIGPSSYNEQFF
clone size: NA; V gene: TRBV7-9; J gene: TRBJ1-2; D gene: NA; CDR3 DNA: TGTGCCAGCAGCTTAATTGACATTTACACCTTC; CDR3 protein: CASSLIDIYTF
clone size: NA; V gene: TRBV5-6; J gene: TRBJ2-2; D gene: NA; CDR3 DNA: TGTGCCAGCAGTTGGACTCAGCTCACCGGGGAGCTGTTTTTT; CDR3 protein: CASSWTQLTGELFF
clone size: NA; V gene: TRBV29-1; J gene: TRBJ2-3; D gene: NA; CDR3 DNA: TGCAGCGCCGGCCGATCGGGAGAGTACACAGATACGCAGTATTTT; CDR3 protein: CSAGRSGEYTDTQYF
clone size: NA; V gene: TRBV9; J gene: TRBJ2-7; D gene: TRBD1; CDR3 DNA: TGTGCCAGCAGCGGGACAGGGAGCTCCTACGAGCAGTACTTC; CDR3 protein: CASSGTGSSYEQYF
clone size: NA; V gene: TRBV9; J gene: TRBJ1-3; D gene: TRBD1; CDR3 DNA: TGTGCCAGCAGCCTGGGGGGGAGGACAGGGGTAACGGGAAACACCATATATTTT; CDR3 protein: CASSLGGRTGVTGNTIYF
clone size: NA; V gene: TRBV4-3; J gene: TRBJ2-7; D gene: TRBD2; CDR3 DNA: TGCGCCAGCAGCCTAGGGACTAGCGGTTACGAGCAGTACTTC; CDR3 protein: CASSLGTSGYEQYF
clone size: NA; V gene: TRBV5-4; J gene: TRBJ2-3; D gene: TRBD1; CDR3 DNA: TGTGCCAGCAGCTCCGGACAGGCCACAGATACGCAGTATTTT; CDR3 protein: CASSSGQATDTQYF
clone size: NA; V gene: TRBV5-1; J gene: TRBJ2-1; D gene: NA; CDR3 DNA: TGCGCCAGCAGCTTCGGTCATGAGCAGTTCTTC; CDR3 protein: CASSFGHEQFF
clone size: NA; V gene: TRBV30; J gene: TRBJ2-1; D gene: NA; CDR3 DNA: TGTGCCTGGAGTGAAACCCGGGACTACAATGAGCAGTTCTTC; CDR3 protein: CAWSETRDYNEQFF
clone size: NA; V gene: TRBV7-8; J gene: TRBJ2-1; D gene: TRBD2; CDR3 DNA: TGTGCCAGCACCTCTAGCGGGAGTCTCGCCTACAATGAGCAGTTCTTC; CDR3 protein: CASTSSGSLAYNEQFF
clone size: NA; V gene: TRBV15; J gene: TRBJ2-3; D gene: TRBD2; CDR3 DNA: TGTGCCACCAGCAGGGCTAGACTAGCGGGAGAAGATACGCAGTATTTT; CDR3 protein: CATSRARLAGEDTQYF
clone size: NA; V gene: TRBV9; J gene: TRBJ2-1; D gene: TRBD2; CDR3 DNA: TGTGCCAGCAGCGTAGCCTCACCTCCGGGACTAGCGGACAATGAGCAGTTCTTC; CDR3 protein: CASSVASPPGLADNEQFF
clone size: NA; V gene: TRBV30; J gene: TRBJ2-7; D gene: NA; CDR3 DNA: TGTGCCTGGGGGAGTGGGGGGAGCTCCTACGAGCAGTACTTC; CDR3 protein: CAWGSGGSSYEQYF
clone size: NA; V gene: TRBV5-6; J gene: TRBJ1-5; D gene: NA; CDR3 DNA: TGTGCCAGCAGCTCGTTAGCAAGCTATCAGCCCCAGCATTTT; CDR3 protein: CASSSLASYQPQHF
clone size: NA; V gene: TRBV20-1; J gene: TRBJ2-7; D gene: NA; CDR3 DNA: TGCAGTGCTTCCGATAGCTACGAGCAGTACTTC; CDR3 protein: CSASDSYEQYF